The 21 T cell receptor beta chains given below trace back to one sample, sequenced in a study of neurological immune-mediated disorders. Via MiXCR, TCRdb re-called the 5' RACE reads, giving one row per CDR3 protein. The sample lists tens of thousands of distinct CDR3 sequences, 2% to 3% occurring once. Input material: PBMCs. These receptors were collected from a middle-aged man with multiple sclerosis.

Notes on this clonotype: A much larger clonotype is one base distant, so this may be a read error. This rearrangement joins TRBV6-5 to TRBJ1-5, with a possible D match to TRBD1 (6 bases). The germline gives CDR1 MNHEY, CDR2 SVGAGI. The CDR3 length is 15 residues. CDR3 in DNA: TGTGCCAGCAGAAAGCTTGGACAGAAGAATCAGCCCCAGAATTTT. This sequence encodes CASRKLGQKNQPQNF.

This clonotype was counted at least ten times. J is TRBJ1-3 and V is TRBV12-3 or TRBV12-4; unclear D gene. This CDR3 comprises 17 residues. The ends were cut back, 7 bases at V and 4 bases at J, with 23 bases in the middle. CDR3 in amino acids: CASIVFPLRISGNTIYF. CDR3 coding DNA: TGTGCCAGCATCGTTTTTCCCCTGAGGATCTCCGGAAACACCATATATTTT.

This clonotype was counted ten times or more. The gene calls are TRBV5-1 and TRBJ2-3; D may be TRBD2 (5 bases). Germline values: CDR1 SGHRS, CDR2 YFSETQ. The CDR3 contains 13 residues. Trimming removed 4 bases from V and 3 bases from J, with 9 bases in between. DNA for the CDR3: TGCGCCAGCAGCCACCCGGGGACAGATACGCAGTATTTT. Translating gives CASSHPGTDTQYF.

This clonotype was seen many times. This chain connects TRBV20-1 to TRBJ1-3; tentatively, D is TRBD1 (5 bases). The length of the CDR3 is 14 residues. Trimming took off 2 bases at V and 4 bases at J, with 12 bases between the two ends. In germline, CDR1 is DFQATT, CDR2 SNEGSKA (reference sequence). CDR3 bases: TGCAGTGCTAGATCGGGACTTGGCGGAAACACCATATATTTT. Translation: CSARSGLGGNTIYF.

This clonotype was counted at least ten times. V is TRBV7-2 and J is TRBJ2-2, with D perhaps matching TRBD1 (5 bases). The CDR3 loop spans 14 amino acids. Looked up from germline, CDR1 is SGHTA and CDR2 is FQGNSA. V gave up 2 bases and J gave up 3 bases, with 7 bases separating them. For the CDR3, the DNA is TGTGCCAGCAGCTTAAGACAGTACACCGGGGAGCTGTTTTTT. This translates into CASSLRQYTGELFF.

This clonotype has at least ten counts. The rearrangement joins TRBV6-2 or TRBV6-3 to TRBJ2-3, with a weak D call TRBD2 (7 bases). Trimming shortened V by 5 bases and J by 4 bases, and 22 bases separated the two germline ends. CDR1 is MNHEY, CDR2 SVGEGT, per germline. This CDR3 comprises 17 residues. The CDR3 DNA sequence: TGTGCCAGCAGTACGCGAAGAGGGGGGGCAGGGTCAGATACGCAGTATTTT. This translates into CASSTRRGGAGSDTQYF.

This clonotype was counted at least ten times. The genes are TRBV20-1 and TRBJ1-5, with unresolved D. V was trimmed by 3 bases and J by 7 bases, leaving 13 bases between them. Per germline, CDR1 DFQATT and CDR2 SNEGSKA (reference sequence). This CDR3 is built from 13 residues. CDR3 DNA sequence: TGCAGTGCTAGCGGATCCGACGCACAGCCCCAGCATTTT. This gives the protein CSASGSDAQPQHF.

This clonotype was seen repeatedly, ten times or more. The chain has TRBV7-2 and TRBJ2-3; 14 nucleotides match TRBD2. With V trimmed by 5 bases and J by 5 bases, 6 bases remained unmatched. Germline V gives CDR1 SGHTA, CDR2 FQGNSA. CDR3 length: 16 amino acids. The CDR3 DNA follows: TGTGCCAGCAGCCCCCGACTAGCGGGGGGGAAAGATACGCAGTATTTT. Its translation is CASSPRLAGGKDTQYF.

This clonotype was recorded many times. V is TRBV7-8 and J is TRBJ2-2; 11 nucleotides line up with TRBD2. This CDR3 is built from 19 residues. Germline assignment: CDR1 SGHVS and CDR2 FQNEAQ. With 4 bases clipped from V and 1 base from J, the junction kept 11 bases outside the gene matches. CDR3 coding DNA: TGTGCCAGCAGCTCGAGGCATCCCACTAGCGGGGGGAACACCGGGGAGCTGTTTTTT. This gives the protein CASSSRHPTSGGNTGELFF.

This clonotype came up many times. V usage is TRBV20-1 and J usage is TRBJ2-5; D gene ambiguous. The ends were cut back, 3 bases at V and 5 bases at J, with 7 bases in the middle. Germline lookup yields CDR1 DFQATT and CDR2 SNEGSKA (reference sequence). The CDR3 spans 11 residues. The CDR3 sequence: CSASLVETQYF. CDR3 in DNA: TGCAGTGCTAGTCTTGTTGAGACCCAGTACTTC.

This clonotype was seen repeatedly, ten times or more. CDR3 sequence reads: CASSLVQGHEQYF. Written as DNA, the CDR3 is TGCGCCAGCAGCTTGGTACAGGGCCACGAGCAGTACTTC. The J gene is TRBJ2-7, the V gene TRBV5-1; D possibly corresponds to TRBD1 (6 bases). Germline V gene lookup returns CDR1 SGHRS and CDR2 YFSETQ. The CDR3 spans 13 residues. V was clipped by 0 bases and J by 5 bases, with 9 bases between them.

This clonotype is termed medium-sized. V gene TRBV5-1 combines with J gene TRBJ2-7; a possible D gene is TRBD2 (6 bases). CDR1 and CDR2 (germline): SGHRS, YFSETQ. The CDR3 is 14 amino acids. Trimming stripped 4 bases from V and 4 bases from J, with 15 bases between. The CDR3 bases are TGCGCCAGCAGCCCGTCGCGCGGGGAATACGAGCAGTACTTC. It specifies CASSPSRGEYEQYF.

In its sample, this clonotype was seen many times. The CDR3 nucleotides read TGTGCCACCGACGCTCCGGGACAGGGGAGAAAACTGTTTTTT. This translates into CATDAPGQGRKLFF. This sequence joins TRBV7-2 and TRBJ1-4; 10 bases fit TRBD1. V lost 10 bases to trimming and J lost 10 bases; unmatched junction nucleotides: 12. This CDR3 region has 14 residues. In germline, CDR1 is SGHTA, CDR2 FQGNSA. The variable domain in full, with the rest retrieved from reference TRBV7-2 and TRBJ1-4, is GAGVSQSPSNKVTEKGKDVELRCDPISGHTALYWYRQSLGQGLEFLIYFQGNSAPDKSGLPSDRFSAERTGGSVSTLTIQRTQQEDSAVYLCATDAPGQGRKLFFGSGTQLSVL.

The chain employs TRBV6-5 and TRBJ1-1; D gene ambiguous. This CDR3 comprises 13 residues. Germline V gene lookup returns CDR1 MNHEY and CDR2 SVGAGI. V dropped 6 bases and J dropped 1 base, with 9 bases sitting between them. The CDR3 bases are TGTGCCAGCAGCCCCGTCTGGAACACTGAAGCTTTCTTT. Its translation: CASSPVWNTEAFF.

This clonotype came up a few times. The CDR3 carries no conserved terminal phenylalanine or tryptophan, so it likely arises from a read error. V is TRBV7-9 and J is TRBJ2-3; tentative D call: TRBD1 (6 bases). The V end lost 3 bases, the J end lost 4 bases, and 14 bases lay between the germline ends. The CDR3 has 15 residues. Looked up from germline, CDR1 is SEHNR and CDR2 is FQNEAQ (reference sequence). CDR3 amino acids: CASSLVAGAADTQYC. CDR3 nucleotide sequence: TGTGCCAGCAGCTTGGTCGCAGGGGCCGCAGATACGCAGTATTGT.

This clonotype has ten or more counts. The chain couples TRBV6-5 to TRBJ2-7, with TRBD1 matching 9 bases. CDR3 size: 12 residues. Per germline, CDR1 MNHEY and CDR2 SVGAGI. V dropped 5 bases and J dropped 4; count of bases not matched to a gene: 0. The CDR3 region has the DNA TGTGCCAGCAGTGGACAGGGGTACGAGCAGTACTTC. This sequence encodes CASSGQGYEQYF.

This clonotype was seen at least ten times. The V call is TRBV6-1, the J call TRBJ1-4; TRBD1 agrees at 9 bases. J gave up 0 bases and V 1 base, and 3 bases lay outside the gene matches. Germline lookup yields CDR1 MNHNS and CDR2 SASEGT. The CDR3 sequence is 17 residues long. The DNA of the CDR3 is TGTGCCAGCAGTGAAGGCCGGGACAGGGCAACTAATGAAAAACTGTTTTTT. This translates into CASSEGRDRATNEKLFF.

Ten or more counts support this clonotype. The chain employs TRBV6-2 or TRBV6-3 and TRBJ1-2; TRBD1 matches at 9 bases. J lost 8 bases, V lost 3 bases, and 7 bases had no gene match. The CDR3 consists of 14 residues. CDR1 and CDR2 (germline): MNHEY, SVGEGT. CDR3 sequence: CASSYSGQGRGYTF. CDR3 DNA: TGTGCCAGCAGTTATTCGGGACAGGGACGCGGCTACACCTTC.

The sample holds many counts of this clonotype. This chain links TRBV9 with TRBJ1-6, with 9 bases lining up with TRBD1. The V segment lost 0 bases and the J segment 10 bases; nucleotides outside the gene matches: 5. The CDR3 has 15 residues. CDR1 is SGDLS, CDR2 YYNGEE, per germline. In DNA form, the CDR3 reads TGTGCCAGCAGCGTAGAGGGACAGGGAAGATCACCCCTCCACTTT. This encodes CASSVEGQGRSPLHF.

This clonotype was seen many times. The chain couples TRBV7-6 to TRBJ2-1, with D perhaps matching TRBD1 or TRBD2 (5 bases each). The CDR3 is made up of 13 amino acids. The V end lost 5 bases, the J end lost 3 bases, and 8 bases lay between the germline ends. The germline V gene encodes CDR1 SGHVS and CDR2 FNYEAQ. The CDR3 loop is CASSRDLYNEQFF. CDR3 coding DNA: TGTGCCAGCAGCCGGGACCTCTACAATGAGCAGTTCTTC.

At least ten counts were recorded for this clonotype. This chain joins TRBV9 and TRBJ2-5; 9 nucleotides agree with TRBD1. The CDR3 is made up of 21 amino acids. The ends lost 0 bases at V and 5 bases at J; junction bases unmatched: 23. The germline V gene encodes CDR1 SGDLS and CDR2 YYNGEE. The CDR3 sequence is CASSVGARDRAGQGLWETQYF. In nucleotides, the CDR3 is TGTGCCAGCAGCGTAGGCGCCCGGGACAGGGCTGGCCAGGGTCTCTGGGAGACCCAGTACTTC.